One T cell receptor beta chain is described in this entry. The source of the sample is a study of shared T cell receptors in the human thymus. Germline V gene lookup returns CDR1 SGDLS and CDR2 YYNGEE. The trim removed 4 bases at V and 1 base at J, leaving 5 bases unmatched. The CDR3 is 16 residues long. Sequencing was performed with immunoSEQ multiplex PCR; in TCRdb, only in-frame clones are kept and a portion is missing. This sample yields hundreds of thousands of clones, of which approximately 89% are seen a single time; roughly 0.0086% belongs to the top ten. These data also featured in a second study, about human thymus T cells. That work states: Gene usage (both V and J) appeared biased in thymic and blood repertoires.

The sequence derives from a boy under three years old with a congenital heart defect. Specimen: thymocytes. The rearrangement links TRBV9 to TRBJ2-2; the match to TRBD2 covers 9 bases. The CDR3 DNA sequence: TGTGCCAGCAGCACAAAACTAGCGGGGAACACCGGGGAGCTGTTTTTT. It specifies CASSTKLAGNTGELFF.